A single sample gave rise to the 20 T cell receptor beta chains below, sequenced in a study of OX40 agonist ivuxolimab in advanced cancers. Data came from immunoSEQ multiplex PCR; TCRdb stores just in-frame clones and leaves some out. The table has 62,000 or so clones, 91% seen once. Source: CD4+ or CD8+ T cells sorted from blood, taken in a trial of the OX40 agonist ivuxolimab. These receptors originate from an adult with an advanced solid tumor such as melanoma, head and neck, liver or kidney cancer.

The CDR3 loop reads CASSLVPSTTNEKLFF. CDR3 bases: TGTGCCAGCAGCTTAGTCCCCTCAACAACTAATGAAAAACTGTTTTTT. The J gene is TRBJ1-4, the V gene TRBV7-6; no clear D gene. Trimming took off 1 base at V and 0 bases at J, with 9 bases between the two ends. Germline CDR1 SGHVS, CDR2 FNYEAQ. This CDR3 contains 16 residues.

CDR3 coding DNA: TGTGCCAGCTCACCGATCGGGACTAGCGGGAAGTCGGCCGAGCAGTACTTC. Encoded protein: CASSPIGTSGKSAEQYF. The rearrangement links TRBV18 to TRBJ2-7; 13 nucleotides match TRBD2. V shed 3 bases and J 6 bases; nucleotides not matched to a gene: 11. Looked up from germline, CDR1 is KGHSH and CDR2 is LQKENI. This CDR3 is built from 17 residues. Drawing the rest from reference TRBV18 and TRBJ2-7, the complete variable domain is NAGVMQNPRHLVRRRGQEARLRCSPMKGHSHVYWYRQLPEEGLKFMVYLQKENIIDESGMPKERFSAEFPKEGPSILRIQQVVRGDSAAYFCASSPIGTSGKSAEQYFGPGTRLTVT.

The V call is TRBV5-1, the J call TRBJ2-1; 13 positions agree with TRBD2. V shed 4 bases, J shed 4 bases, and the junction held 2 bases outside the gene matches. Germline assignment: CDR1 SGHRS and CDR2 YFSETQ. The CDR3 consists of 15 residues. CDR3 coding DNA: TGCGCCAGCAGCCCGGGACTAGCGGGGTACAATGAGCAGTTCTTC. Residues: CASSPGLAGYNEQFF.

CDR3 DNA sequence: TGTGCCAGCAGTGAGGGACTAGCGCTCGAGACCCAGTACTTC. Its translation: CASSEGLALETQYF. The V gene is TRBV2, the J gene TRBJ2-5; 10 positions match TRBD2. J was trimmed by 5 bases and V by 3 bases; bases with no gene match: 3. The CDR3 extends over 14 amino acids. Germline CDR1 reads SNHLY; CDR2 reads FYNNEI.

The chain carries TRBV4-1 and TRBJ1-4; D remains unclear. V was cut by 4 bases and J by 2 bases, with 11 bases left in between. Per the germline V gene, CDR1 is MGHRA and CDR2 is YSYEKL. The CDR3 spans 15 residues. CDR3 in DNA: TGCGCCAGCAGCCGCGGGTTGTGGACTAATGAAAAACTGTTTTTT. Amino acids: CASSRGLWTNEKLFF.

CDR3 protein: CASSRGPPETQYF. The CDR3 DNA follows: TGTGCCAGCAGCAGGGGTCCCCCTGAGACCCAGTACTTC. The J gene is TRBJ2-5, the V gene TRBV11-2; D is possibly TRBD1 (5 bases). The V gene lost 5 bases and the J gene lost 5 bases, with 12 bases spanning the gap. The CDR3 consists of 13 residues. Germline loops: CDR1 SGHAT, CDR2 FQNNGV. Looking up the rest from reference TRBV11-2 and TRBJ2-5 gives the full variable domain: EAGVAQSPRYKIIEKRQSVAFWCNPISGHATLYWYQQILGQGPKLLIQFQNNGVVDDSQLPKDRFSAERLKGVDSTLKIQPAKLEDSAVYLCASSRGPPETQYFGPGTRLLVL.

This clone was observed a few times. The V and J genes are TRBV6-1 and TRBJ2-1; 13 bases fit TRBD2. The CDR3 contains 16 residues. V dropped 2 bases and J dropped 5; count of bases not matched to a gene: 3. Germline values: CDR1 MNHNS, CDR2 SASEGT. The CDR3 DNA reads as TGTGCCAGCAGTGAAACTAGCGGGAGGGTAAACAATGAGCAGTTCTTC. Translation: CASSETSGRVNNEQFF.

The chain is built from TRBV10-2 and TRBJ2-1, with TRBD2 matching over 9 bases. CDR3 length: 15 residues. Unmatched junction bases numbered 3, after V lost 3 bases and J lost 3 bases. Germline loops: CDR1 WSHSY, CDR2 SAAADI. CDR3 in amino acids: CASSEGREGYNEQFF. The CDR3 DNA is TGCGCCAGCAGTGAAGGGCGGGAGGGCTACAATGAGCAGTTCTTC.

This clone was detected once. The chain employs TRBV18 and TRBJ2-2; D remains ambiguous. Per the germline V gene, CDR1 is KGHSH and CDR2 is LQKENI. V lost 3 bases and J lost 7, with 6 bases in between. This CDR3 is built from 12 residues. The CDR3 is CASSPRSGELFF. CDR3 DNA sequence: TGTGCCAGCTCACCGAGGAGCGGGGAGCTGTTTTTT.

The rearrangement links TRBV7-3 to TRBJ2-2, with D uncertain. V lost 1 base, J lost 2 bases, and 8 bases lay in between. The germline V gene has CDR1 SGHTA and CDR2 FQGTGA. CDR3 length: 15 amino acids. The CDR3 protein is CASSLRRGNTGELFF. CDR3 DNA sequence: TGTGCCAGCAGCTTAAGGCGCGGAAACACCGGGGAGCTGTTTTTT.

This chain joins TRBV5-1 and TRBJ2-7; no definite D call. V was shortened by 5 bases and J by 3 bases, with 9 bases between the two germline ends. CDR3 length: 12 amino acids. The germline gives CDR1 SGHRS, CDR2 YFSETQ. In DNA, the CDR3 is TGCGCCAGCAGACGGCAGGACTACGAGCAGTACTTC. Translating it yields CASRRQDYEQYF.

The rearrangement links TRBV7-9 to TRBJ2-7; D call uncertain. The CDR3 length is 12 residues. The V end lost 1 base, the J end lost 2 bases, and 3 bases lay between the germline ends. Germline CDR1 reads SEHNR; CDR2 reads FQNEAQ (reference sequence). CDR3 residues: CASSLVPYEQYF. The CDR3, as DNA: TGTGCCAGCAGCTTAGTTCCCTACGAGCAGTACTTC. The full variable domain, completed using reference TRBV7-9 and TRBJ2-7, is DTGVSQNPRHKITKRGQNVTFRCDPISEHNRLYWYRQTLGQGPEFLTYFQNEAQLEKSRLLSDRFSAERPKGSFSTLEIQRTEQGDSAMYLCASSLVPYEQYFGPGTRLTVT.

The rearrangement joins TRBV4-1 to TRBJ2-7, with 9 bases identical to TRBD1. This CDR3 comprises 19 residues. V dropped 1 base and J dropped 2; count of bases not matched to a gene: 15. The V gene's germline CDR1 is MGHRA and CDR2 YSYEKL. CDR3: CASSQVGRDRGEPPYEQYF. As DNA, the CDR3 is TGCGCCAGCAGCCAAGTGGGGCGAGACAGGGGGGAACCGCCCTACGAGCAGTACTTC.

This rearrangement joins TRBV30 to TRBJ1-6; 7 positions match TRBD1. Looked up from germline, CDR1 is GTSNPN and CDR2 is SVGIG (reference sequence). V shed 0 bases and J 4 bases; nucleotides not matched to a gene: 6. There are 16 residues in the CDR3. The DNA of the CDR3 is TGTGCCTGGAGTGTAGGGACAGCTCAATATAATTCACCCCTCCACTTT. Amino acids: CAWSVGTAQYNSPLHF. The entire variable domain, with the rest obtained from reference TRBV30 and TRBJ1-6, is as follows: SQTIHQWPATLVQPVGSPLSLECTVEGTSNPNLYWYRQAAGRGLQLLFYSVGIGQISSEVPQNLSASRPQDRQFILSSKKLLLSDSGFYLCAWSVGTAQYNSPLHFGNGTRLTVT.

CDR3 sequence reads: CASRSGTADQPQHF. In DNA, the CDR3 is TGTGCCAGCAGATCCGGGACAGCTGATCAGCCCCAGCATTTT. V usage is TRBV5-4 and J usage is TRBJ1-5; 7 bases map to TRBD1. V lost 5 bases and J lost 5; bases outside the gene matches: 7. CDR3 size: 14 residues. CDR1 and CDR2 from the germline V gene are SGHNT and YYREEE (reference sequence).

The CDR3 DNA sequence: TGTGCCAGCAGCCCGGTATTGGGACAGGGAAATGAAAAACTGTTTTTT. Translated: CASSPVLGQGNEKLFF. The chain links TRBV5-6 to TRBJ1-4; 9 nucleotides agree with TRBD1. V was clipped by 4 bases and J by 5 bases; unmatched bases: 9. Germline-derived CDR1 and CDR2 are SGHDT and YYEEEE. The CDR3 has 16 residues.

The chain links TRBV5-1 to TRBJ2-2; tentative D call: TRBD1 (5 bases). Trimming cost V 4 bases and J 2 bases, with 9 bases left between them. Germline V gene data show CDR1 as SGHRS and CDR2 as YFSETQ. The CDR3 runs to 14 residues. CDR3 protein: CASSPDINTGELFF. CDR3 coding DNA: TGCGCCAGCAGCCCGGACATAAACACCGGGGAGCTGTTTTTT.

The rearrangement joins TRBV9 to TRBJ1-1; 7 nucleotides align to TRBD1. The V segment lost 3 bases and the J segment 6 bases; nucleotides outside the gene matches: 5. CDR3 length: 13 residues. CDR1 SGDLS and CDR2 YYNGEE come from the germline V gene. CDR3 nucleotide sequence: TGTGCCAGCAGCGCATTAGGACAGGCTGAAGCTTTCTTT. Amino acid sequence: CASSALGQAEAFF.

CDR3 sequence reads: CAIKAGLTDTQYF. CDR3 bases: TGTGCCATCAAGGCGGGGCTCACAGATACGCAGTATTTT. The genes are TRBV10-3 and TRBJ2-3; D may be TRBD2 (6 bases). The V end was cut by 7 bases, the J end by 2 bases, with 10 bases between. Germline lookup yields CDR1 ENHRY and CDR2 SYGVKD. The CDR3 spans 13 residues.

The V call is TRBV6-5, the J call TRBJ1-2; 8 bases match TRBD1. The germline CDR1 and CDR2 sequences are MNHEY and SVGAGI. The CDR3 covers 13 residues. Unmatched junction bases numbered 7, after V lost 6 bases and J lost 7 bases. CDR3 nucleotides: TGTGCCAGCAGACGAAGACAGGGGTCTGGCTACACCTTC. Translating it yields CASRRRQGSGYTF.